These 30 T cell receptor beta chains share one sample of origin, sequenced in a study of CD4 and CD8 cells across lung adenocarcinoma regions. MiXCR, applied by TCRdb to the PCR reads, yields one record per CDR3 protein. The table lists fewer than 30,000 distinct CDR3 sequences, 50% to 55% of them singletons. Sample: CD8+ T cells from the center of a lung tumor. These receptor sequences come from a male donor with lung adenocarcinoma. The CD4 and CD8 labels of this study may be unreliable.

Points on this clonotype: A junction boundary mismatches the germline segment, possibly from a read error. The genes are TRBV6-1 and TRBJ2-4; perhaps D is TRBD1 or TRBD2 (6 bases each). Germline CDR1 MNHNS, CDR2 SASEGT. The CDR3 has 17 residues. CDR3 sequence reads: CASRGGWGLSAKNTQYF. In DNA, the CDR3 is TGTGCCAGCAGGGGGGGCTGGGGGTTGAGTGCCAAAAACACGCAGTATTTC.

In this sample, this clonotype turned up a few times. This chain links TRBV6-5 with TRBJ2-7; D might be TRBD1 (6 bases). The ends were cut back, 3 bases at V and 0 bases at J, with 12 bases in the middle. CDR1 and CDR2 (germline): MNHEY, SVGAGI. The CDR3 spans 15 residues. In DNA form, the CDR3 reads TGTGCCAGCAGTTATGATTGGACAGCCTCCTACGAGCAGTACTTC. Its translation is CASSYDWTASYEQYF.

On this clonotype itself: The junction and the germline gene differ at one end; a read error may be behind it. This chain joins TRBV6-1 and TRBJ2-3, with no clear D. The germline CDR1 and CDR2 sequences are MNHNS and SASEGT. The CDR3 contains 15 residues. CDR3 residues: CASSPAQCGRNTQYF. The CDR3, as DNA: TGTGCCAGCAGCCCGGCGCAGTGCGGCAGAAACACTCAGTATTTC.

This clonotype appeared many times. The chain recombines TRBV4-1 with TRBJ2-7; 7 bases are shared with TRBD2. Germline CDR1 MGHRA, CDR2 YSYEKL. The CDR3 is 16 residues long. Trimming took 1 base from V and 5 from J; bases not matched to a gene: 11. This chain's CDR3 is CASSQGSTSLLHEQYF. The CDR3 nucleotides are TGCGCCAGCAGCCAAGGGTCGACTAGCTTGCTCCACGAGCAGTACTTC.

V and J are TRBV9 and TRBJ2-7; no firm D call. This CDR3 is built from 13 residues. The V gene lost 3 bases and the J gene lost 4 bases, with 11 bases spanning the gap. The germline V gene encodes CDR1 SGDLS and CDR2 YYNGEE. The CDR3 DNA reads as TGTGCCAGCAGCGCCGGCGGCAAATACGAGCAGTACTTC. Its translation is CASSAGGKYEQYF.

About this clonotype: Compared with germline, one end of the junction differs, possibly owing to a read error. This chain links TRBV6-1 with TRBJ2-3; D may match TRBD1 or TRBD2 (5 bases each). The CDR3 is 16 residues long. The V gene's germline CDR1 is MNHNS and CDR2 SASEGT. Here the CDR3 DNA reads TGTGCCAGCAGGGAAGCCGGGACCGGGGATGGGGATACGCAGTATTTT. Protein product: CASREAGTGDGDTQYF.

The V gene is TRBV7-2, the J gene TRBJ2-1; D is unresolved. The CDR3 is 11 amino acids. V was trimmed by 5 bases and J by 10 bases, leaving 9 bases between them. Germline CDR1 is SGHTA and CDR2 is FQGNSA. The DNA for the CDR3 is TGTGCCAGCAGCCAGGACGTAGAGCAGTTCTTC. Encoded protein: CASSQDVEQFF.

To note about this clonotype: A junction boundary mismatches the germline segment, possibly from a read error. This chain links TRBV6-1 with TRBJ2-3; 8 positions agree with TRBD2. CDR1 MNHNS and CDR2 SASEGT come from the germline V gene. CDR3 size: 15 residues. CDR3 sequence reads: CASGGTSGHQDTQYF. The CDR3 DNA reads TGTGCCAGTGGGGGCACTAGCGGACACCAAGATACCCAGTATTTT.

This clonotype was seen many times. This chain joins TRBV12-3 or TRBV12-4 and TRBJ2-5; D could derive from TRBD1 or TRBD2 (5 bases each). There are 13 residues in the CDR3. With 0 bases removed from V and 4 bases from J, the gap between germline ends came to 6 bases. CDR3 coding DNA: TGTGCCAGCAGTTTAGCAGGGACAGAGACCCAGTACTTC. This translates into CASSLAGTETQYF.

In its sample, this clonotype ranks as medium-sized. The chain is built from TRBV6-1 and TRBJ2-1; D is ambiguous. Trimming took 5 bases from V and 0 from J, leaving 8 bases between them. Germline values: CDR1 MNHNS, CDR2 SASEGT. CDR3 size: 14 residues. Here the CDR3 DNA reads TGTGCCAGCAGTAAACCCAGCTCCTACAATGAGCAGTTCTTC. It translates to CASSKPSSYNEQFF.

The CDR3 DNA follows: TGTGCCAGCAGTGAAGATACCAGTACCGATGCGCAGTATTTT. Translated, it gives CASSEDTSTDAQYF. V is TRBV6-1 and J is TRBJ2-3; D gene uncertain. V was clipped by 1 base and J by 10 bases, with 15 bases between them. From germline, CDR1 is MNHNS and CDR2 SASEGT. The CDR3 length is 14 residues.

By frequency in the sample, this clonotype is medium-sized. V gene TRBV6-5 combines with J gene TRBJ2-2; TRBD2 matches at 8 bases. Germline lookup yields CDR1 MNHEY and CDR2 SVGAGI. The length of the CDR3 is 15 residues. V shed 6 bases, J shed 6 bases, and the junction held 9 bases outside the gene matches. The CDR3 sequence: CASRRSGSVAGELFF. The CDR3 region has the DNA TGTGCCAGCAGAAGGAGCGGGAGTGTGGCCGGGGAGCTGTTTTTT.

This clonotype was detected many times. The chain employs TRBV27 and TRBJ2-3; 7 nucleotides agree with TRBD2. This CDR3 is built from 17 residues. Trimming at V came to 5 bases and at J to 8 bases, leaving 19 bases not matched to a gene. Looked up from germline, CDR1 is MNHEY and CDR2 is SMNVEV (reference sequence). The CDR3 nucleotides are TGTGCCAGCAGTCGCCTAGGATCGTGGGAGGGACTGGGTACGCAGTATTTT. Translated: CASSRLGSWEGLGTQYF.

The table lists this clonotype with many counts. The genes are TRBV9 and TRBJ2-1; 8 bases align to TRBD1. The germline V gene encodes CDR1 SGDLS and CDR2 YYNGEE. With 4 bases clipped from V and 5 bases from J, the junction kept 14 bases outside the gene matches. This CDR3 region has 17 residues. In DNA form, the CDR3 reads TGTGCCAGCAGCCCGAACACAGGGGGGAGAACCGACAATGAGCAGTTCTTC. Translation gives CASSPNTGGRTDNEQFF.

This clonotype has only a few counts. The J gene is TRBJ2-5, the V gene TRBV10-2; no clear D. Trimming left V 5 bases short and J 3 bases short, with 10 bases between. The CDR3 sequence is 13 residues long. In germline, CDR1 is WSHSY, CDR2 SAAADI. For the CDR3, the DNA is TGCGCCAGCAGTCTTTTGGTGGAAGAGACCCAGTACTTC. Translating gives CASSLLVEETQYF.

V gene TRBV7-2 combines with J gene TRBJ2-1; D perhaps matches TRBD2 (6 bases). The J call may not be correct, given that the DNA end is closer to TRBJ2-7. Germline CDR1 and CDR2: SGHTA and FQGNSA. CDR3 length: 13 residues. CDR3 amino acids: CASSRDSSYEQYF. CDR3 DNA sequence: TGTGCCAGCAGCAGGGACTCTTCCTACGAGCAGTACTTC.

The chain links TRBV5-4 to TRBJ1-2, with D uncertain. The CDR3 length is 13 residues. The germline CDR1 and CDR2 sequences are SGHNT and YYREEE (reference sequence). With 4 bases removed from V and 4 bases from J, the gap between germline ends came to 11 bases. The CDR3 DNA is TGTGCCAGCAGCGACCGATTCTCCTATGGCTACACCTTC. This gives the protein CASSDRFSYGYTF.

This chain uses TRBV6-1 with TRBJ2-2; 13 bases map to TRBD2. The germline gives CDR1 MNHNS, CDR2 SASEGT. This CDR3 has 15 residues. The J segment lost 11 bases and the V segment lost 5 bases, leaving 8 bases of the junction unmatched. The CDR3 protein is CASSPGTSGKDELFF. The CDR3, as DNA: TGTGCCAGCAGTCCCGGGACTAGCGGGAAAGATGAGCTGTTTTTT.

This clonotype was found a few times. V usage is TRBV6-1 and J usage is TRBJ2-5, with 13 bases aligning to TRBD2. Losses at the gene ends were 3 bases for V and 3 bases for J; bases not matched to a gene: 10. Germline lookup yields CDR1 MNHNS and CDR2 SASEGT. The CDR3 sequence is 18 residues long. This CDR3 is CASSDATGLAGPKETQYF. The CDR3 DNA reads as TGTGCCAGCAGTGATGCCACGGGACTAGCGGGACCGAAAGAGACCCAGTACTTC.

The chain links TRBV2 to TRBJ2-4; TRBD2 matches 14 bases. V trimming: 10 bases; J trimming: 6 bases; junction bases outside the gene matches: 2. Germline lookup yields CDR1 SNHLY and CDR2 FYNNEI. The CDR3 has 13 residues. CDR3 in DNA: TGTGCCAAAGGGACTAGCGGGAGAAACATTCAGTACTTC. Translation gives CAKGTSGRNIQYF.

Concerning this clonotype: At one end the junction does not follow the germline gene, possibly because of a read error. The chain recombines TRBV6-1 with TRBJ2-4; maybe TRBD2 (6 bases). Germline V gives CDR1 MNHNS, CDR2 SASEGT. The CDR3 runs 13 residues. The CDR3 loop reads CASGLGGKDMQYF. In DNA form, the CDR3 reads TGTGCCTCGGGGCTGGGAGGCAAAGACATGCAGTACTTC.

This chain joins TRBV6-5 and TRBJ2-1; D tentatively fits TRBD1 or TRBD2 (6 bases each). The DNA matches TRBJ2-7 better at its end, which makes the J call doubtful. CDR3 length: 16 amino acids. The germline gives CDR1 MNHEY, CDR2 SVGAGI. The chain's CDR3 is CASSYSLGGPTYEQYF. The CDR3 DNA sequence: TGTGCCAGCAGTTACTCCCTAGGGGGGCCGACCTACGAGCAGTACTTC.

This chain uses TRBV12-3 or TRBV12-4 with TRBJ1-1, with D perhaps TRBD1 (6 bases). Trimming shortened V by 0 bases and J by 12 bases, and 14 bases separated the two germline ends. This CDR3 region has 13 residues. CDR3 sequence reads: CASSLARGQGPFF. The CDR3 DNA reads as TGTGCCAGCAGTTTAGCGCGCGGTCAGGGGCCTTTCTTT.

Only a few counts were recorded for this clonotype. CDR3 region: CASSPTGLGASEQFF. For the CDR3, the DNA is TGTGCCAGCAGTCCCACGGGACTAGGCGCCAGTGAGCAGTTCTTC. This chain joins TRBV6-1 and TRBJ2-1, with 8 bases matching TRBD2. Germline loops: CDR1 MNHNS, CDR2 SASEGT. The CDR3 totals 15 residues. The V segment lost 5 bases and the J segment 9 bases; nucleotides outside the gene matches: 12.

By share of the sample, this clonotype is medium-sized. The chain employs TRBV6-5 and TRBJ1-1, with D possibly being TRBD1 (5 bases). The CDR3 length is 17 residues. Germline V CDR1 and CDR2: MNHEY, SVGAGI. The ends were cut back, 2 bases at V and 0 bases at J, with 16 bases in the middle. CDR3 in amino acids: CASSYAGGGTMNTEAFF. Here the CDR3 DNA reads TGTGCCAGCAGTTACGCAGGCGGAGGGACCATGAACACTGAAGCTTTCTTT.

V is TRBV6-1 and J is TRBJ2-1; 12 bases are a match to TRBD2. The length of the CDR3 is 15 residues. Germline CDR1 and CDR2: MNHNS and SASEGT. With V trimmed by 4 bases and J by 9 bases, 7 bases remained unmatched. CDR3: CASSVASGGAAEQFF. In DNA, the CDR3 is TGTGCCAGCAGTGTAGCTAGCGGGGGGGCCGCTGAGCAGTTCTTC.

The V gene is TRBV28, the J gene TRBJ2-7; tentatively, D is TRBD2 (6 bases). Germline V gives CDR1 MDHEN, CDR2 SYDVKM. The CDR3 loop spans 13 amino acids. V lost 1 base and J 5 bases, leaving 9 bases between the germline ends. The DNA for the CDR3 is TGTGCCAGCAGTTTATTTTGGGGGGACGAGCAGTACTTC. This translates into CASSLFWGDEQYF.

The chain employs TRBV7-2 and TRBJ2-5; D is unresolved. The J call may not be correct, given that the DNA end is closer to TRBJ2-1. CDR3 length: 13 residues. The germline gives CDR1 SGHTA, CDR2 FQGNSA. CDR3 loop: CASSLELTYEQFF. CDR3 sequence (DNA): TGTGCCAGCAGCTTAGAACTAACCTACGAGCAGTTCTTC.

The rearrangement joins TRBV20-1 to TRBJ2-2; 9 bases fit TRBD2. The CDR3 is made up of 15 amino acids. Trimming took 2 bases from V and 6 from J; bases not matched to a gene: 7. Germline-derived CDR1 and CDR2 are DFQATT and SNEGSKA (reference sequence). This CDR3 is CSARMGGRAAGELFF. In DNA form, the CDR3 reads TGCAGTGCTAGAATGGGCGGGAGGGCGGCCGGGGAGCTGTTTTTT.

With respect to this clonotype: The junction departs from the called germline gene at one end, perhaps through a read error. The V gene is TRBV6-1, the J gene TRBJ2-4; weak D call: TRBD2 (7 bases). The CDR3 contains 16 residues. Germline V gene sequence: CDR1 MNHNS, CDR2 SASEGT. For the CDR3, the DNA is TGTGCGAGCAGTGAAGCGGGGCCGGGGGCCGGGAACATTCAGTATTTC. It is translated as CASSEAGPGAGNIQYF.